A single sample gave rise to the 25 T cell receptor beta chains below, sequenced in a study of blood T cells in healthy people across ages. It was with a sample-barcoded 5' primer and a J-beta primer mix that a second PCR of about 6 to 12 cycles was run. TCRdb analysed the 5' RACE reads with MiXCR anew, one entry per CDR3 protein. The table lists approximately 900,000 distinct CDR3 sequences, 25% to 30% of them singletons. These data were likewise used in another study, on T cells of mothers and their children.

Material: blood. The receptors were sampled from a woman aged 40 to 50 in good health.

This clonotype appeared a few times. The J gene is TRBJ1-5, the V gene TRBV2; weak D call: TRBD1 (5 bases). The length of the CDR3 is 16 residues. Germline V gene data show CDR1 as SNHLY and CDR2 as FYNNEI. With 5 bases removed from V and 3 bases from J, the gap between germline ends came to 17 bases. CDR3 amino acids: CASSTTYGGSNQPQHF. The DNA for the CDR3 is TGTGCCAGCAGTACGACTTACGGGGGTTCCAATCAGCCCCAGCATTTT.

V is TRBV28 and J is TRBJ1-6; tentatively, D is TRBD1 (5 bases). The germline V gene encodes CDR1 MDHEN and CDR2 SYDVKM. The CDR3 covers 17 residues. V dropped 1 base and J dropped 8 bases, with 18 bases sitting between them. The DNA for the CDR3 is TGTGCCAGCAGTTTATTATTTCTTCGGGGACCAGATTCACCCCTCCACTTT. Protein: CASSLLFLRGPDSPLHF.

This chain links TRBV9 with TRBJ1-2; tentative D call: TRBD1 (5 bases). The CDR3 totals 13 residues. The germline V and J ends were trimmed by 3 bases and 4 bases, with 10 bases remaining between them. Germline CDR1 reads SGDLS; CDR2 reads YYNGEE. The CDR3 DNA follows: TGTGCCAGCAGCGGAGGGGTTCCCTATGGCTACACCTTC. It is translated as CASSGGVPYGYTF.

This clonotype has a count of ten or more. This rearrangement joins TRBV29-1 to TRBJ2-7; D gene ambiguous. V lost 6 bases and J 3 bases, leaving 9 bases between the germline ends. This CDR3 is 11 amino acids long. Per germline, CDR1 SQVTM and CDR2 ANQGSEA. CDR3 residues: CSVQGNYEQYF. For the CDR3, the DNA is TGCAGCGTACAAGGTAACTACGAGCAGTACTTC.

The rearrangement links TRBV27 to TRBJ2-1; D possibly corresponds to TRBD2 (5 bases). The CDR3 sequence is 12 residues long. CDR1 is MNHEY and CDR2 is SMNVEV in the germline V gene (reference sequence). V was clipped by 2 bases and J by 12 bases, with 11 bases between them. This CDR3 reads CASSLGGDGQFF. CDR3 nucleotide sequence: TGTGCCAGCAGTTTAGGAGGCGATGGGCAGTTCTTC.

This clonotype was counted a few times. The chain joins TRBV20-1 to TRBJ1-5; D call uncertain. Deletions cut 1 base from V and 2 bases from J, with 12 bases between. The CDR3 length is 15 residues. The germline V gene encodes CDR1 DFQATT and CDR2 SNEGSKA (reference sequence). CDR3 sequence: CSARGDPVGNQPQHF. CDR3 nucleotides: TGCAGTGCTAGAGGTGACCCGGTGGGCAATCAGCCCCAGCATTTT.

This clonotype was seen at least ten times. V usage is TRBV10-3 and J usage is TRBJ2-1; D unclear. CDR3 size: 12 residues. Trimming shortened V by 3 bases and J by 3 bases, and 3 bases separated the two germline ends. Germline values: CDR1 ENHRY, CDR2 SYGVKD. The CDR3: CAISDIYNEQFF. The CDR3 region has the DNA TGTGCCATCAGTGACATCTACAATGAGCAGTTCTTC.

Many counts were recorded for this clonotype. V and J are TRBV20-1 and TRBJ2-1; the D is unclear. The germline V and J ends were trimmed by 0 bases and 4 bases, with 7 bases remaining between them. The CDR3 extends over 13 amino acids. Germline V CDR1 and CDR2: DFQATT, SNEGSKA (reference sequence). CDR3 region: CSARDRGYNEQFF. The CDR3 nucleotides are TGCAGTGCTAGAGATCGTGGGTACAATGAGCAGTTCTTC.

This chain joins TRBV24-1 and TRBJ2-1, with D possibly TRBD2 on 7 matching bases. Deletions cut 5 bases from V and 6 bases from J, with 19 bases between. CDR3 length equals 16 residues. Germline V gene data show CDR1 as KGHDR and CDR2 as SFDVKD. CDR3 coding DNA: TGTGCCACCAGTGGCACAGTCCGGGGGGACATCAATGAGCAGTTCTTC. Residues: CATSGTVRGDINEQFF.

With respect to this clonotype: At one end the junction does not follow the germline gene, possibly because of a read error. The chain carries TRBV6-5 and TRBJ2-7; D gene uncertain. The CDR3 is 14 residues long. Germline lookup yields CDR1 MNHEY and CDR2 SVGAGI. The CDR3 coding sequence is TGTGCCAGCAGGTACTCAGGTGGATCCTACGAGCAGTACTTC. This gives the protein CASRYSGGSYEQYF.

This clonotype was observed at least ten times. V and J are TRBV7-8 and TRBJ1-2, with 7 bases identical to TRBD1. This CDR3 has 14 residues. J lost 8 bases, V lost 5 bases, and 11 bases had no gene match. The germline V gene encodes CDR1 SGHVS and CDR2 FQNEAQ. This chain's CDR3 is CASSPAGGAGGYTF. DNA for the CDR3: TGTGCCAGCAGCCCAGCAGGGGGGGCGGGAGGCTACACCTTC.

This clonotype was observed a single time. The chain is built from TRBV20-1 and TRBJ1-2, with no clear D. This CDR3 has 15 amino acids. Germline CDR1 DFQATT, CDR2 SNEGSKA (reference sequence). V was pared by 6 bases and J by 1 base, with 18 bases between. The CDR3 DNA reads as TGCAGTGCCAAGACGGGAGCAGGACTTAACTATGGCTACACCTTC. Translating gives CSAKTGAGLNYGYTF.

The V call is TRBV9, the J call TRBJ2-3; TRBD2 agrees at 8 bases. The CDR3 totals 12 residues. Germline V CDR1 and CDR2: SGDLS, YYNGEE. Trimming took 0 bases from V and 12 from J; bases not matched to a gene: 3. In nucleotides, the CDR3 is TGTGCCAGCAGCGTAGCGGGGGGGGCCCAGTATTTT. Protein: CASSVAGGAQYF.

V is TRBV27 and J is TRBJ2-7, with TRBD1 identical over 8 bases. The CDR3 spans 15 residues. Germline V gene sequence: CDR1 MNHEY, CDR2 SMNVEV (reference sequence). Germline trimming cut 6 bases from V and 0 bases from J; bases unmatched to any gene: 7. CDR3 amino acids: CASRKQGGDSYEQYF. CDR3 coding DNA: TGTGCCAGCAGAAAACAGGGGGGAGACTCCTACGAGCAGTACTTC.

This clonotype was observed a few times. The rearrangement joins TRBV7-2 to TRBJ2-1; D gene uncertain. The CDR3 runs 14 residues. V was pared by 2 bases and J by 7 bases, with 12 bases between. CDR1 is SGHTA and CDR2 is FQGNSA in the germline V gene. CDR3 bases: TGTGCCAGCAGCTTAAGCCCCTTACTAAATGAGCAGTTCTTC. This gives the protein CASSLSPLLNEQFF.

The genes are TRBV20-1 and TRBJ1-5; 9 bases map to TRBD1. In germline, CDR1 is DFQATT, CDR2 SNEGSKA (reference sequence). The junction had 9 bases not matched to a gene; V was cut back by 3 bases and J by 6 bases. The CDR3 has 15 amino acids. The CDR3 loop reads CSASPAGTGSQPQHF. CDR3 coding DNA: TGCAGTGCTAGTCCCGCCGGGACAGGGTCTCAGCCCCAGCATTTT.

This clonotype was detected a few times. This chain links TRBV5-1 with TRBJ2-1; D tentatively reads TRBD1 or TRBD2 (5 bases each). Between the trimmed V and J ends, which lost 2 bases and 8 bases, there was a span of 11 bases. The CDR3 loop spans 13 amino acids. Germline V gives CDR1 SGHRS, CDR2 YFSETQ. CDR3 loop: CASSFEGKYEQFF. The CDR3 DNA is TGCGCCAGCAGCTTTGAGGGGAAGTATGAGCAGTTCTTC.

This clonotype was detected many times. Here the CDR3 reads CASSATSYNEQFF. The CDR3 nucleotides read TGTGCCAGCAGCGCCACTTCCTACAATGAGCAGTTCTTC. The rearrangement joins TRBV7-2 to TRBJ2-1, with unresolved D. The germline CDR1 and CDR2 sequences are SGHTA and FQGNSA. This CDR3 spans 13 amino acids. Trimming took off 5 bases at V and 1 base at J, with 6 bases between the two ends.

The chain employs TRBV4-1 and TRBJ1-4; 7 bases are a match to TRBD1. Germline trimming cut 4 bases from V and 7 bases from J; bases unmatched to any gene: 6. The CDR3 is made up of 14 amino acids. Germline V CDR1 and CDR2: MGHRA, YSYEKL. Here the CDR3 DNA reads TGCGCCAGCAGCCTTCGACAGGGATCTGAAAAACTGTTTTTT. Protein sequence: CASSLRQGSEKLFF.

As concerns this clonotype: One junction end does not reproduce the germline sequence, and a read error may be involved. This chain uses TRBV12-3 or TRBV12-4 with TRBJ2-3; D is perhaps TRBD1 (6 bases). The CDR3 is 14 residues long. The CDR3, as DNA: TGTACCAGCAGCTTCGGACAGAGTAGAGATACGCAGTATTTT. It codes for CTSSFGQSRDTQYF.

The V gene is TRBV6-1, the J gene TRBJ1-2, with 11 bases matching TRBD1. Germline values: CDR1 MNHNS, CDR2 SASEGT. V trimming: 6 bases; J trimming: 7 bases; junction bases outside the gene matches: 16. The CDR3 has 17 amino acids. CDR3 sequence reads: CASRPDTGQGASSGYTF. For the CDR3, the DNA is TGTGCCAGCAGACCGGACACCGGACAGGGGGCTAGCTCTGGCTACACCTTC.

This clonotype is judged medium-sized (0.01 to 0.1%). The J gene is TRBJ2-1, the V gene TRBV9; TRBD2 agrees at 14 bases. Per germline, CDR1 SGDLS and CDR2 YYNGEE. Trimming removed 2 bases from V and 9 bases from J; junction bases left unmatched: 4. CDR3 length equals 15 residues. Written as DNA, the CDR3 is TGTGCCAGCAGCGTGACTAGCGGGGGGGCTGTTGAGCAGTTCTTC. Protein sequence: CASSVTSGGAVEQFF.

This clonotype has only one observation. Compared with germline, one end of the junction differs, possibly owing to a read error. The chain combines TRBV20-1 with TRBJ1-2; D may be TRBD1 (5 bases). The CDR3 runs to 14 residues. From germline, CDR1 is DFQATT and CDR2 SNEGSKA (reference sequence). CDR3 region: CSARDAQGGYDYTF. CDR3 DNA sequence: TGCAGTGCTAGAGATGCTCAGGGCGGCTATGACTACACCTTC.

The V gene is TRBV27, the J gene TRBJ2-7; the D gene could be TRBD1 or TRBD2 (5 bases each). Between the trimmed V and J ends, which lost 2 bases and 7 bases, there was a span of 18 bases. The CDR3 extends over 15 amino acids. Germline CDR1 is MNHEY and CDR2 is SMNVEV (reference sequence). Written as DNA, the CDR3 is TGTGCCAGCAGTTTACCGGGACGGGGTATTGGGGAGCAGTACTTC. The encoded protein is CASSLPGRGIGEQYF.

The CDR3 nucleotides are TGTGCCAGCAGTTTGGGGTCAGGGTTTCGGCAGCCCCAGCATTTT. Protein sequence: CASSLGSGFRQPQHF. This chain links TRBV28 with TRBJ1-5; tentative D call: TRBD1 (5 bases). The V and J ends lost 3 bases and 7 bases respectively, with 16 bases between them. Per the germline V gene, CDR1 is MDHEN and CDR2 is SYDVKM. This CDR3 is built from 15 residues.